This T cell receptor (beta chain) was captured in a study of OX40 agonist ivuxolimab in advanced cancers. Study-level background: Cohort: 75% to 90% men, mean age about 60, aged roughly 23 to 79.

Anyone with autoimmune disease history or systemic immunosuppression was excluded. Sampling times: baseline, cycle 4 day 1, cycle 7 day 1. Study-wide points: It was not determined which antigens were specifically recognized by the peripheral T cells that had undergone clonal expansion.

Germline CDR1 is MNHEY and CDR2 is SVGAGI. Trimming pared 6 bases from V and 7 bases from J, leaving 13 bases between. This CDR3 spans 13 amino acids. Here immunoSEQ multiplex PCR was the method, and the copy in TCRdb shows in-frame clones only, minus some. The data show 100,000 or so clones, 90% seen once. Details on this clone: Its antigen is as yet unknown.

The input for sequencing was CD4+ or CD8+ T cells sorted from blood, taken in a trial of the OX40 agonist ivuxolimab. This TCR came from an adult with an advanced solid tumor such as melanoma, head and neck, liver or kidney cancer. The rearrangement uses TRBV6-5 and TRBJ2-1; D is possibly TRBD1 or TRBD2 (6 bases each). The CDR3 spells CASSRGGGNEQFF. CDR3 bases: TGTGCCAGCAGCCGCGGAGGGGGAAATGAGCAGTTCTTC.